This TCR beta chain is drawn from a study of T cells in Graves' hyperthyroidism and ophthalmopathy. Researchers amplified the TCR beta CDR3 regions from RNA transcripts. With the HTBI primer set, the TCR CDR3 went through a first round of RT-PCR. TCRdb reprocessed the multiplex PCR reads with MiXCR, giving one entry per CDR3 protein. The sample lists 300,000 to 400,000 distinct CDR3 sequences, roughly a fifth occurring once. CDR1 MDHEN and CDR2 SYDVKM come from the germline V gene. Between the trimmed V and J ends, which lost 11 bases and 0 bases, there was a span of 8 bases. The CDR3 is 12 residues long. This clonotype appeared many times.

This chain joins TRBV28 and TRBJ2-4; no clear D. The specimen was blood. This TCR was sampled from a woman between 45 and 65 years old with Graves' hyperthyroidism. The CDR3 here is CAAGLAKNIQYF. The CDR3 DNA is TGTGCCGCAGGTTTAGCCAAAAACATTCAGTACTTC.